Each of the 30 T cell receptor beta chains below was sequenced from the same sample in a study of technical replicates of blood from a handful of donors. TCRdb keeps only in-frame clones here, not all; method: immunoSEQ multiplex PCR. Among about 75,000 clones listed, approximately 97% were seen once. Specimen: T cells isolated from PBMCs. Source of these receptors: a human donor in good health.

This rearrangement joins TRBV18 to TRBJ1-3, with TRBD1 as a possible D gene (5 bases). The CDR3 covers 13 residues. Germline CDR1 reads KGHSH; CDR2 reads LQKENI. The germline V and J ends were trimmed by 4 bases and 2 bases, with 6 bases remaining between them. CDR3 nucleotide sequence: TGTGCCAGCTCACGGGGGGCTGGAAACACCATATATTTT. Protein sequence: CASSRGAGNTIYF.

The genes are TRBV6-1 and TRBJ2-7, with D possibly TRBD1 on 5 matching bases. The CDR3 totals 12 residues. V dropped 3 bases and J dropped 7 bases, with 10 bases sitting between them. Germline V gene data show CDR1 as MNHNS and CDR2 as SASEGT. The CDR3 sequence: CASSDRVREQYF. Here the CDR3 DNA reads TGTGCCAGCAGTGACAGGGTTCGTGAGCAGTACTTC.

This clone turned up a few times. CDR3 in DNA: TGTGCCGGCAGGGTTTGGGAAGAAAAACTGTTTTTT. The encoded protein is CAGRVWEEKLFF. The chain has TRBV30 and TRBJ1-4, with D perhaps TRBD1 (5 bases). Germline CDR1 and CDR2: GTSNPN and SVGIG (reference sequence). The CDR3 is 12 residues long. V lost 8 bases and J lost 8, with 15 bases in between.

The table lists this clone with a count of one. This sequence joins TRBV30 and TRBJ1-5; TRBD1 matches at 9 bases. CDR1 and CDR2 (germline): GTSNPN, SVGIG (reference sequence). This CDR3 has 16 residues. Trimming at V came to 5 bases and at J to 3 bases, leaving 11 bases not matched to a gene. The CDR3: CAWGTGTGINNQPQHF. In DNA, the CDR3 is TGTGCCTGGGGGACGGGGACAGGGATTAACAATCAGCCCCAGCATTTT.

This chain uses TRBV7-9 with TRBJ1-1; D might be TRBD1 (5 bases). CDR1 and CDR2 (germline): SEHNR, FQNEAQ (reference sequence). The V end lost 3 bases, the J end lost 3 bases, and 11 bases lay between the germline ends. The CDR3 sequence is 14 residues long. Here the CDR3 DNA reads TGTGCCAGCAGCTTCGGGGGACGCGACACTGAAGCTTTCTTT. This sequence encodes CASSFGGRDTEAFF.

The chain links TRBV6-4 to TRBJ1-4, with D unclear. V lost 3 bases to trimming and J lost 5 bases, with 7 bases between them. This CDR3 region has 13 residues. Germline V gene lookup returns CDR1 MRHNA and CDR2 SNTAGT. This CDR3 is CASSEQENEKLFF. The CDR3 bases are TGTGCCAGCAGTGAGCAGGAAAATGAAAAACTGTTTTTT.

This sequence joins TRBV6-5 and TRBJ1-6, with 7 bases lining up with TRBD1. Unmatched junction bases numbered 9, after V lost 6 bases and J lost 10 bases. The CDR3 sequence is 14 residues long. Germline values: CDR1 MNHEY, CDR2 SVGAGI. The CDR3 nucleotides read TGTGCCAGCAGGAGAGGAGGGGGCGGCTCACCCCTCCACTTT. Encoded protein: CASRRGGGGSPLHF.

The rearrangement uses TRBV19 and TRBJ1-1; no reliable D call. CDR1 and CDR2 (germline): LNHDA, SQIVND (reference sequence). Between the trimmed V and J ends, which lost 3 bases and 5 bases, there was a span of 7 bases. The CDR3 extends over 12 amino acids. CDR3 amino acids: CASSISETEAFF. In nucleotides, the CDR3 is TGTGCCAGTAGTATCTCGGAGACTGAAGCTTTCTTT. Filled out from reference TRBV19 and TRBJ1-1, the complete variable domain reads DGGITQSPKYLFRKEGQNVTLSCEQNLNHDAMYWYRQDPGQGLRLIYYSQIVNDFQKGDIAEGYSVSREKKESFPLTVTSAQKNPTAFYLCASSISETEAFFGQGTRLTVV.

This clone was detected only once. V and J are TRBV27 and TRBJ1-2, with 8 bases that match TRBD1. V was clipped by 2 bases and J by 7 bases; unmatched bases: 9. CDR1 is MNHEY, CDR2 SMNVEV, per germline (reference sequence). This CDR3 has 15 residues. CDR3 in DNA: TGTGCCAGCAGTTTAGGGCCAGGGGGCTTAGGTGGCTACACCTTC. This codes for CASSLGPGGLGGYTF.

J is TRBJ2-5 and V is TRBV6-1, with D possibly being TRBD2 (6 bases). The CDR3 is 15 amino acids. V shed 2 bases and J shed 4 bases, with 14 bases lying between them. CDR1 and CDR2 (germline): MNHNS, SASEGT. CDR3 bases: TGTGCCAGCAGTGAATGGTCCGGGAGTGGAGAGACCCAGTACTTC. It specifies CASSEWSGSGETQYF.

This chain connects TRBV9 to TRBJ2-4, with 7 bases matching TRBD1. The CDR3 spans 15 residues. With 3 bases clipped from V and 0 bases from J, the junction kept 3 bases outside the gene matches. The V gene's germline CDR1 is SGDLS and CDR2 YYNGEE. The CDR3 loop is CASSDYRGAKNIQYF. CDR3 DNA sequence: TGTGCCAGCAGCGACTACAGGGGAGCCAAAAACATTCAGTACTTC.

The V and J genes are TRBV9 and TRBJ1-2, with 8 nucleotides matching TRBD1. The CDR3 is made up of 16 amino acids. V was pared by 3 bases and J by 7 bases, with 14 bases of the junction left unmatched. The germline gives CDR1 SGDLS, CDR2 YYNGEE. The CDR3 sequence is CASSASGGRGQSGYTF. Written as DNA, the CDR3 is TGTGCCAGCAGCGCCAGTGGGGGCAGGGGGCAGAGTGGCTACACCTTC. Full variable domain (outside the CDR3, taken from reference TRBV9 and TRBJ1-2): DSGVTQTPKHLITATGQRVTLRCSPRSGDLSVYWYQQSLDQGLQFLIQYYNGEERAKGNILERFSAQQFPDLHSELNLSSLELGDSALYFCASSASGGRGQSGYTFGSGTRLTVV.

This clone appeared a single time. V is TRBV29-1 and J is TRBJ2-7; TRBD1 matches at 7 bases. The CDR3 consists of 12 residues. Germline values: CDR1 SQVTM, CDR2 ANQGSEA. Trimming removed 3 bases from V and 3 bases from J; junction bases left unmatched: 2. CDR3 nucleotide sequence: TGCAGCGTTGATACAGGGGACTACGAGCAGTACTTC. It encodes CSVDTGDYEQYF.

For the CDR3, the DNA is TGTGCCACCCGACTAGCGGAGACCTACGAGCAGTACTTC. It translates to CATRLAETYEQYF. The chain is built from TRBV27 and TRBJ2-7; 9 bases fit TRBD2. Germline V CDR1 and CDR2: MNHEY, SMNVEV (reference sequence). V lost 10 bases and J lost 2; bases outside the gene matches: 6. CDR3 size: 13 residues.

This chain joins TRBV6-1 and TRBJ1-2, with TRBD1 as a possible D gene (5 bases). Germline CDR1 is MNHNS and CDR2 is SASEGT. The CDR3 covers 13 residues. Between the trimmed V and J ends, which lost 7 bases and 4 bases, there was a span of 13 bases. The CDR3 DNA sequence: TGTGCCAGCACGACGGGGGACGGCTATGGCTACACCTTC. Its translation: CASTTGDGYGYTF.

This chain links TRBV6-5 with TRBJ2-1; D perhaps matches TRBD2 (5 bases). Germline V lookup: CDR1 MNHEY, CDR2 SVGAGI. The length of the CDR3 is 13 residues. Trimming left V 6 bases short and J 10 bases short, with 16 bases between. The CDR3 loop reads CASSYQRTQEQFF. The CDR3 DNA follows: TGTGCCAGCAGCTACCAAAGGACTCAAGAGCAGTTCTTC.

V usage is TRBV10-3 and J usage is TRBJ2-3; 10 bases match TRBD2. Trimming cost V 11 bases and J 8 bases; bases outside gene matches: 10. The germline CDR1 and CDR2 sequences are ENHRY and SYGVKD. The CDR3 loop spans 13 amino acids. The CDR3 protein is CAASPLAGATQYF. The CDR3 nucleotides read TGTGCCGCAAGTCCCCTAGCGGGAGCTACGCAGTATTTT.

The chain has TRBV23-1 and TRBJ2-2, with D maybe TRBD1 (6 bases). TRBV23-1 is classed as an ORF, of uncertain function. The length of the CDR3 is 16 residues. Between the trimmed V and J ends, which lost 7 bases and 4 bases, there was a span of 19 bases. The CDR3: CASKGETGLSTGELFF. CDR3 nucleotide sequence: TGCGCCAGCAAGGGGGAAACAGGGCTTAGCACCGGGGAGCTGTTTTTT.

Written as DNA, the CDR3 is TGTGCCAGCAGAGGACAGGGGGTCTCCTACAATGAGCAGTTCTTC. Protein product: CASRGQGVSYNEQFF. The rearrangement joins TRBV9 to TRBJ2-1, with TRBD1 matching 10 bases. CDR3 length: 15 amino acids. V dropped 5 bases and J dropped 0; count of bases not matched to a gene: 2. Germline CDR1 is SGDLS and CDR2 is YYNGEE.

The J gene is TRBJ2-1, the V gene TRBV7-6, with D perhaps matching TRBD2 (6 bases). Germline values: CDR1 SGHVS, CDR2 FNYEAQ. Between the trimmed V and J ends, which lost 3 bases and 8 bases, there was a span of 14 bases. CDR3 length equals 14 residues. CDR3 loop: CASSLAGRADEQFF. In DNA, the CDR3 is TGTGCCAGCAGCTTGGCGGGGCGGGCTGATGAGCAGTTCTTC.

This chain uses TRBV13 with TRBJ2-2, with 8 bases fitting TRBD2. The CDR3 has 16 amino acids. Germline CDR1 is PRHDT and CDR2 is FYEKMQ (reference sequence). V dropped 1 base and J dropped 3; count of bases not matched to a gene: 4. CDR3 sequence: CASSLVGLVDTGELFF. CDR3 sequence (DNA): TGTGCCAGCAGCTTAGTGGGACTAGTAGACACCGGGGAGCTGTTTTTT.

The rearrangement joins TRBV27 to TRBJ2-7, with D perhaps TRBD1 (6 bases). This CDR3 is built from 14 residues. The V gene lost 6 bases and the J gene lost 0 bases, with 12 bases spanning the gap. Per the germline V gene, CDR1 is MNHEY and CDR2 is SMNVEV (reference sequence). CDR3 residues: CASSRGPFSYEQYF. CDR3 in DNA: TGTGCCAGCAGCAGGGGACCCTTCTCCTACGAGCAGTACTTC.

V usage is TRBV10-3 and J usage is TRBJ1-3; 9 bases fit TRBD1. CDR1 is ENHRY and CDR2 is SYGVKD in the germline V gene. J gave up 1 base and V 6 bases, and 4 bases lay outside the gene matches. The CDR3 spans 15 residues. The CDR3 loop reads CAIRATGGSGNTIYF. The CDR3, as DNA: TGTGCCATCAGAGCGACAGGGGGATCTGGAAACACCATATATTTT.

The genes are TRBV29-1 and TRBJ2-2; 9 bases map to TRBD1. This CDR3 has 15 amino acids. CDR1 SQVTM and CDR2 ANQGSEA come from the germline V gene. The junction had 7 bases not matched to a gene; V was cut back by 4 bases and J by 4 bases. CDR3 sequence: CSVGGTGRSTGELFF. CDR3 in DNA: TGCAGCGTTGGGGGGACAGGGCGATCCACCGGGGAGCTGTTTTTT.

The gene calls are TRBV11-3 and TRBJ2-3; the D gene is possibly TRBD1 (6 bases). The V end was cut by 2 bases, the J end by 4 bases, with 7 bases between. The CDR3 loop spans 13 amino acids. The germline V gene encodes CDR1 SGHNT and CDR2 YENEEA. CDR3 sequence reads: CASSLQGSDTQYF. As DNA, the CDR3 is TGTGCCAGCAGCTTACAGGGGTCAGATACGCAGTATTTT.

This chain links TRBV6-6 with TRBJ2-3; TRBD2 might be the D (6 bases). Germline V gives CDR1 MNHNY, CDR2 SVGAGI (reference sequence). Trimming left V 7 bases short and J 6 bases short, with 14 bases between. The CDR3 length is 13 residues. CDR3 residues: CASNPGGWDTQYF. As DNA, the CDR3 is TGTGCCAGCAACCCCGGGGGTTGGGATACGCAGTATTTT.

V is TRBV11-2 and J is TRBJ2-1; D possibly corresponds to TRBD1 (6 bases). The CDR3 loop spans 13 amino acids. The germline gives CDR1 SGHAT, CDR2 FQNNGV. Trimming stripped 2 bases from V and 13 bases from J, with 15 bases between. CDR3 nucleotide sequence: TGTGCCAGCAGCTTACCGAGACAGGACAAACAGTTCTTC. Protein: CASSLPRQDKQFF.

The chain recombines TRBV9 with TRBJ2-3; no firm D call. The germline V gene has CDR1 SGDLS and CDR2 YYNGEE. CDR3 size: 15 residues. Trimming cost V 4 bases and J 0 bases, with 12 bases left between them. CDR3 amino acids: CASSPTPHSTDTQYF. The CDR3 DNA is TGTGCCAGCAGCCCTACCCCCCACAGCACAGATACGCAGTATTTT.

The chain recombines TRBV29-1 with TRBJ2-1; TRBD2 aligns across 10 bases. Germline V gene sequence: CDR1 SQVTM, CDR2 ANQGSEA. The J segment lost 4 bases and the V segment lost 7 bases, leaving 7 bases of the junction unmatched. The length of the CDR3 is 14 residues. Here the CDR3 reads CSAQREGDYNEQFF. The CDR3 DNA is TGCAGCGCTCAGCGGGAGGGAGATTACAATGAGCAGTTCTTC.

The chain employs TRBV27 and TRBJ1-2, with D possibly being TRBD1 (6 bases). The germline CDR1 and CDR2 sequences are MNHEY and SMNVEV (reference sequence). This CDR3 comprises 13 residues. Trimming shortened V by 2 bases and J by 6 bases, and 10 bases separated the two germline ends. The chain's CDR3 is CASSLAAGDGYTF. CDR3 DNA sequence: TGTGCCAGCAGTTTAGCGGCAGGGGATGGCTACACCTTC.